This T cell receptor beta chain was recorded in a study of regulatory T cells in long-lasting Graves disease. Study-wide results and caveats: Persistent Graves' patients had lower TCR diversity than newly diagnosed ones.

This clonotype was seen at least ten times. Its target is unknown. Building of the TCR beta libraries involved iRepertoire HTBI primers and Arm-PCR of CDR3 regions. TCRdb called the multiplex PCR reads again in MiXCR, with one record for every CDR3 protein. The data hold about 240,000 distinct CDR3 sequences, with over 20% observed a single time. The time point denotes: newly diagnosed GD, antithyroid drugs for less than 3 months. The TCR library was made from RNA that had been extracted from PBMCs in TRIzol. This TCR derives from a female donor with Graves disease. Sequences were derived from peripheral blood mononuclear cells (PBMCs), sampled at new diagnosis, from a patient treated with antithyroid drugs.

CDR3 bases: TGTGCCACCAGTGATCCGGGGGCAGGACTAGTAACCGAGCAGTACTTC. Protein product: CATSDPGAGLVTEQYF. The rearrangement links TRBV24-1 to TRBJ2-7; tentatively, D is TRBD2 (7 bases). Trimming shortened V by 3 bases and J by 6 bases, and 20 bases separated the two germline ends. This CDR3 contains 16 residues. Germline V gene lookup returns CDR1 KGHDR and CDR2 SFDVKD.